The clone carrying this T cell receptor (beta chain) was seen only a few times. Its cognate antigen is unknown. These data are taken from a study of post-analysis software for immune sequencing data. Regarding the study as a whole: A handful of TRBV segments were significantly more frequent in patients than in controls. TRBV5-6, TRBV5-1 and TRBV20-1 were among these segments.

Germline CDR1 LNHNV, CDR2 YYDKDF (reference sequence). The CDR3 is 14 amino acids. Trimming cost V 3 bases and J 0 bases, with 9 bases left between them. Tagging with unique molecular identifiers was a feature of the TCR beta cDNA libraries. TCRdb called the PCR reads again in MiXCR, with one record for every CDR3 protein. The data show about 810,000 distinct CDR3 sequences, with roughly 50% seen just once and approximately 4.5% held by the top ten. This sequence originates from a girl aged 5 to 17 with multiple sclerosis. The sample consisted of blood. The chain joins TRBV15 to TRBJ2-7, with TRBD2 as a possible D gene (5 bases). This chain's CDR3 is CATSSDYSSYEQYF. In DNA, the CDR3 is TGTGCCACCAGCAGCGACTATAGCTCCTACGAGCAGTACTTC.